This TCR beta chain was retrieved from a study of somatic mutations in cytotoxic T cells in rheumatoid arthritis. Study-level information: Patient blood was drawn as 30 ml EDTA; the draw came right after diagnosis and before any treatment.

The assay was immunoSEQ multiplex PCR, and TCRdb's table has in-frame clones only and misses some. The repertoire holds 15,000 to 20,000 clones, with 60% to 85% as singletons. Germline V lookup: CDR1 SNHLY, CDR2 FYNNEI. The CDR3 loop spans 13 amino acids. The V gene lost 7 bases and the J gene lost 4 bases, with 13 bases spanning the gap. Material for sequencing was CD8+ T cells sorted from blood. This TCR was recovered from an adult with rheumatoid arthritis. The rearrangement links TRBV2 to TRBJ1-1, with TRBD1 as a possible D gene (5 bases). The CDR3 DNA sequence: TGTGCCAGCAACTTCCGGGGGGGCACTGAAGCTTTCTTT. It is translated as CASNFRGGTEAFF.